The rows below give T cell receptor beta chains drawn from one sample of a study of identifying expanded T cells in peripheral blood. The method was immunoSEQ multiplex PCR; TCRdb's version includes in-frame clones alone and lacks a portion of them. The sample yields tens of thousands of clones, around 88% seen once. Sequenced material: blood. The source of these receptors is a person aged 18 to 75 in good health. Each CDR3 is given with its conserved first and last residue. The D gene is left open where the match is weak. Part of the rows lack a size; the others show once, few, many or a class for expanded clones.

v_gene: TRBV6-6
j_gene: TRBJ1-2
abundance: -
d_gene: TRBD1
CDR3aa: CASSYSMDRVDLF
CDR3nt: TGTGCCAGCAGTTACTCGATGGACAGGGTGGACCTCTTC

v_gene: TRBV9
j_gene: TRBJ2-3
abundance: -
d_gene: -
CDR3aa: CASSSSGLPTFTSTDTQYF
CDR3nt: TGTGCCAGCAGCTCATCCGGACTACCGACTTTTACTAGCACAGATACGCAGTATTTT

v_gene: TRBV9
j_gene: TRBJ2-7
abundance: -
d_gene: -
CDR3aa: CASSVGGTRGEQYF
CDR3nt: TGTGCCAGCAGCGTAGGGGGCACTAGGGGCGAGCAGTACTTC

v_gene: TRBV2
j_gene: TRBJ2-7
abundance: -
d_gene: -
CDR3aa: CASRQGYYEQYF
CDR3nt: TGTGCCTCCCGGCAAGGATACTACGAGCAGTACTTC

v_gene: TRBV12-5
j_gene: TRBJ2-2
abundance: -
d_gene: -
CDR3aa: CASGSTGELFF
CDR3nt: TGTGCTAGTGGCTCCACCGGGGAGCTGTTTTTT

v_gene: TRBV28
j_gene: TRBJ2-3
abundance: -
d_gene: -
CDR3aa: CASSFRGDTQYF
CDR3nt: TGTGCCAGCAGTTTTAGGGGGGATACGCAGTATTTT

v_gene: TRBV28
j_gene: TRBJ1-6
abundance: -
d_gene: TRBD1
CDR3aa: CASRSDRFNSPLHF
CDR3nt: TGTGCCAGCAGATCGGACAGGTTTAATTCACCCCTCCACTTT

v_gene: TRBV19
j_gene: TRBJ1-5
abundance: -
d_gene: -
CDR3aa: CASSINSDQPQHF
CDR3nt: TGTGCCAGTAGTATTAATAGTGATCAGCCCCAGCATTTT

v_gene: TRBV6-4
j_gene: TRBJ2-5
abundance: -
d_gene: TRBD2
CDR3aa: CASSESGGAMETQYF
CDR3nt: TGTGCCAGCAGTGAGAGCGGGGGGGCCATGGAGACCCAGTACTTC

v_gene: TRBV28
j_gene: TRBJ2-3
abundance: -
d_gene: -
CDR3aa: CASSWTSRGTDTQYF
CDR3nt: TGTGCCAGCAGTTGGACTTCCCGGGGCACAGATACGCAGTATTTT

v_gene: TRBV19
j_gene: TRBJ2-7
abundance: -
d_gene: -
CDR3aa: CASKNLRGSEQYF
CDR3nt: TGTGCCAGTAAAAATCTTCGGGGATCCGAGCAGTACTTC

v_gene: TRBV7-8
j_gene: TRBJ2-1
abundance: few
d_gene: -
CDR3aa: CASSLGRRDEQFF
CDR3nt: TGTGCCAGCAGCTTAGGACGGCGGGACGAGCAGTTCTTC

v_gene: TRBV5-1
j_gene: TRBJ2-7
abundance: -
d_gene: TRBD2
CDR3aa: CASSPGASGEKGSYEQYF
CDR3nt: TGCGCCAGCAGCCCGGGGGCTAGCGGGGAGAAAGGATCCTACGAGCAGTACTTC

v_gene: TRBV5-6
j_gene: TRBJ2-5
abundance: few
d_gene: -
CDR3aa: CASSWTGPGETQYF
CDR3nt: TGTGCCAGCAGCTGGACCGGTCCTGGGGAGACCCAGTACTTC

v_gene: TRBV28
j_gene: TRBJ1-1
abundance: -
d_gene: -
CDR3aa: CASSFAGRNTEAFF
CDR3nt: TGTGCCAGCAGTTTCGCAGGGAGGAACACTGAAGCTTTCTTT

v_gene: TRBV27
j_gene: TRBJ1-1
abundance: -
d_gene: -
CDR3aa: CASSLGQGSTEAFF
CDR3nt: TGTGCCAGCAGTTTAGGGCAGGGATCCACTGAAGCTTTCTTT

v_gene: TRBV4-2
j_gene: TRBJ2-1
abundance: -
d_gene: TRBD1
CDR3aa: CASSPDRDNEQFF
CDR3nt: TGTGCCAGCAGCCCCGACAGGGACAATGAGCAGTTCTTC

v_gene: TRBV5-8
j_gene: TRBJ2-3
abundance: -
d_gene: TRBD2
CDR3aa: CASSLAGGTDTQYF
CDR3nt: TGTGCCAGCAGCTTGGCGGGGGGAACCGATACGCAGTATTTT

v_gene: TRBV5-1
j_gene: TRBJ2-5
abundance: -
d_gene: -
CDR3aa: CASSAFSVQETQYF
CDR3nt: TGCGCCAGCAGCGCGTTCAGTGTCCAAGAGACCCAGTACTTC

v_gene: TRBV5-1
j_gene: TRBJ2-1
abundance: -
d_gene: TRBD2
CDR3aa: CASKTSGAYNEQFF
CDR3nt: TGCGCCAGTAAGACTAGCGGGGCCTACAATGAGCAGTTCTTC

v_gene: TRBV4-2
j_gene: TRBJ2-5
abundance: -
d_gene: TRBD1
CDR3aa: CASSQGPRTGVETQYF
CDR3nt: TGTGCCAGCAGCCAGGGGCCAAGGACAGGGGTCGAGACCCAGTACTTC

v_gene: TRBV7-9
j_gene: TRBJ1-4
abundance: -
d_gene: TRBD1
CDR3aa: CASRLLQGGEKLFF
CDR3nt: TGTGCCAGCAGACTATTACAGGGGGGTGAAAAACTGTTTTTT

v_gene: TRBV7-3
j_gene: TRBJ2-1
abundance: -
d_gene: TRBD2
CDR3aa: CASSVLAGGVNEQFF
CDR3nt: TGTGCCAGCAGCGTACTAGCGGGAGGGGTGAATGAGCAGTTCTTC

v_gene: TRBV6-1
j_gene: TRBJ1-4
abundance: -
d_gene: -
CDR3aa: CASSIVQGTNEKLFF
CDR3nt: TGTGCCAGCAGTATTGTGCAGGGCACTAATGAAAAACTGTTTTTT

v_gene: TRBV19
j_gene: TRBJ2-6
abundance: -
d_gene: -
CDR3aa: CASSWGEGTGANVLTF
CDR3nt: TGTGCCAGTAGTTGGGGTGAGGGTACTGGGGCCAACGTCCTGACTTTC

v_gene: TRBV19
j_gene: TRBJ1-1
abundance: -
d_gene: -
CDR3aa: CASSYGPRLDVNTEAFF
CDR3nt: TGTGCCAGTAGCTATGGACCGAGACTCGACGTGAACACTGAAGCTTTCTTT